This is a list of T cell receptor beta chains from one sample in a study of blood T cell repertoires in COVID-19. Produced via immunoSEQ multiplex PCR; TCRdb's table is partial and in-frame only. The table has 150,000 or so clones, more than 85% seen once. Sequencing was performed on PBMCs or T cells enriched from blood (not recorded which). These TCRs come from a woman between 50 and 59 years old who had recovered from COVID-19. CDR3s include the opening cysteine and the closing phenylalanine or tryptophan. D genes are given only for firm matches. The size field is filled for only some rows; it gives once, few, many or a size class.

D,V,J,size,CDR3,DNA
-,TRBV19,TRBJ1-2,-,CASSIETGANYGYTF,TGTGCCAGTAGTATAGAGACAGGAGCTAACTATGGCTACACCTTC
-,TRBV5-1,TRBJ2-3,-,CASSLTFGLHTDTQYF,TGCGCCAGCAGCTTGACCTTCGGACTCCACACAGATACGCAGTATTTT
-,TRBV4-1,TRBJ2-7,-,CASSQIGQNYEQYF,TGCGCCAGCAGCCAAATTGGACAGAACTACGAGCAGTACTTC
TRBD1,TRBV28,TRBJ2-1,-,CATTDRGRLAQFF,TGTGCCACCACCGACAGGGGGCGTTTGGCGCAGTTCTTC
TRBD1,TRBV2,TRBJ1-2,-,CASSYPGQGGGYTF,TGTGCCAGCAGTTATCCGGGACAGGGCGGCGGCTACACCTTC
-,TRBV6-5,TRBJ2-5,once,CASSSTGLEETQYF,TGTGCCAGCAGTTCAACAGGGCTGGAGGAGACCCAGTACTTC
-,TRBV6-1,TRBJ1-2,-,CASSDIQGRYYGYTF,TGTGCCAGCAGTGATATCCAGGGAAGATACTATGGCTACACCTTC
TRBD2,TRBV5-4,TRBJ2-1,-,CASSYPAGDEQFF,TGTGCCAGCAGCTACCCCGCGGGGGATGAGCAGTTCTTC
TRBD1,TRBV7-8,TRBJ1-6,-,CASSFGQGATRGVVSYNSPLHF,TGTGCCAGCAGCTTTGGACAGGGGGCGACAAGAGGGGTGGTCTCCTATAATTCACCCCTCCACTTT
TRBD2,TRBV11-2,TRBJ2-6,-,CASSWGGSGANVLTF,TGTGCCAGCAGTTGGGGAGGGTCTGGGGCCAACGTCCTGACTTTC
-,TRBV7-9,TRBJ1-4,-,CASTRAGSDEKLFF,TGTGCCAGCACCCGAGCCGGTTCGGATGAAAAACTGTTTTTT
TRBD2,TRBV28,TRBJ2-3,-,CASRRGGSTDTQYF,TGTGCCAGCAGGCGCGGGGGAAGCACAGATACGCAGTATTTT
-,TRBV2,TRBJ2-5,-,CASSGRGETQYF,TGTGCCAGCAGTGGTAGGGGAGAGACCCAGTACTTC
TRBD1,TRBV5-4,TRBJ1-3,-,CASSFGDRTLSGNTIYF,TGTGCCAGCAGCTTTGGGGACAGAACTCTCTCTGGAAACACCATATATTTT
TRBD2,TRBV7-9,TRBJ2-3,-,CASSPGLAGYTDTQYF,TGTGCCAGCAGCCCGGGACTAGCGGGGTACACAGATACGCAGTATTTT
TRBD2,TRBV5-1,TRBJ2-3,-,CASSLEPSGNADTQYF,TGCGCCAGCAGCTTGGAGCCTAGCGGGAATGCAGATACGCAGTATTTT
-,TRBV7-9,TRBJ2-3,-,CASSGQDYLGDTQYF,TGTGCCAGCAGCGGTCAGGACTACCTCGGGGATACGCAGTATTTT
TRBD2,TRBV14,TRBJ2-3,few,CASSKRRLAGVVDTQYF,TGTGCCAGCAGCAAAAGAAGACTAGCGGGAGTAGTAGATACGCAGTATTTT